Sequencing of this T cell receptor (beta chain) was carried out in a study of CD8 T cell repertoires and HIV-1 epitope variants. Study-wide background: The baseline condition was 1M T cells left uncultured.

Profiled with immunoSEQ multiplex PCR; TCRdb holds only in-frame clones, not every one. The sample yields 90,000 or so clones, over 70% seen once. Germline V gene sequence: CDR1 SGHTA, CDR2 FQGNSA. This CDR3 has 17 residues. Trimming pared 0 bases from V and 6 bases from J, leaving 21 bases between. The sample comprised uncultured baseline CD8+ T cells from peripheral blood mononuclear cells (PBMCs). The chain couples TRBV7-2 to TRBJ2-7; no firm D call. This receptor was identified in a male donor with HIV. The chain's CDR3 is CASSLAGLPLPLGEQYF. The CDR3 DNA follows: TGTGCCAGCAGCTTAGCGGGCCTACCCCTCCCGTTGGGCGAGCAGTACTTC.